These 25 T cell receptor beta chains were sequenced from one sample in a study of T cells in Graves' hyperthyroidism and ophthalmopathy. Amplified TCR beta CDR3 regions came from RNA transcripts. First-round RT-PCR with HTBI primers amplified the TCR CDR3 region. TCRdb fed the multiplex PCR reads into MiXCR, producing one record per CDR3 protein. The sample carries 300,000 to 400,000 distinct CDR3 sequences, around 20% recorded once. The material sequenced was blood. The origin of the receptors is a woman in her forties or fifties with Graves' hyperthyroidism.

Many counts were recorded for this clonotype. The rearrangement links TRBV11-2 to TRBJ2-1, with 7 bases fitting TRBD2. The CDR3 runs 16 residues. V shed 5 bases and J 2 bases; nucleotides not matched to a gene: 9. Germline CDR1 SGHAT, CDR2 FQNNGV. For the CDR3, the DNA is TGTGCCAGCAGCCCCGAGACTAGCCGAGCCTACAATGAGCAGTTCTTC. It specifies CASSPETSRAYNEQFF.

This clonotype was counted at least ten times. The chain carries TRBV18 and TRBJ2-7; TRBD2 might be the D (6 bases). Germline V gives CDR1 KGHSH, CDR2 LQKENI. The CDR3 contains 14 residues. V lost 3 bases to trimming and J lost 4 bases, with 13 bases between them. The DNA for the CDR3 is TGTGCCAGCTCACCCATGGAGGGCCCGTACGAGCAGTACTTC. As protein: CASSPMEGPYEQYF.

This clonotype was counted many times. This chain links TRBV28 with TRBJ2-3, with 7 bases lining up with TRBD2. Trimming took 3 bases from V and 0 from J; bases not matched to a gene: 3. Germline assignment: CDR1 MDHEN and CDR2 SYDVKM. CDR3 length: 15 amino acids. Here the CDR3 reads CASSFGGSSTDTQYF. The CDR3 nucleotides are TGTGCCAGCAGTTTCGGCGGGAGTAGCACAGATACGCAGTATTTT.

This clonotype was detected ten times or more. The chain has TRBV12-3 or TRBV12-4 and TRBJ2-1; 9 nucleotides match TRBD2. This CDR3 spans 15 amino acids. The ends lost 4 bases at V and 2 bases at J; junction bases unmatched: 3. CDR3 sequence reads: CASSWREGTYNEQFF. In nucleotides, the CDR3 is TGTGCCAGCAGTTGGCGGGAGGGAACCTACAATGAGCAGTTCTTC.

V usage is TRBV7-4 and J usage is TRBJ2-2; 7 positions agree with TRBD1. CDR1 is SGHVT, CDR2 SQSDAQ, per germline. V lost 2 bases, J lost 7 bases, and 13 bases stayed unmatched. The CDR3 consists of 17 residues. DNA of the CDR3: TGTGCCAGCAGCTTAAGGGACAGCCAATTCCTCGGCGGGGAGCTGTTTTTT. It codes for CASSLRDSQFLGGELFF. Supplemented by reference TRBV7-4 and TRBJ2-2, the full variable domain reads GAGVSQSPRYKVAKRGRDVALRCDSISGHVTLYWYRQTLGQGSEVLTYSQSDAQRDKSGRPSGRFSAERPERSVSTLKIQRTEQGDSAVYLCASSLRDSQFLGGELFFGEGSRLTVL.

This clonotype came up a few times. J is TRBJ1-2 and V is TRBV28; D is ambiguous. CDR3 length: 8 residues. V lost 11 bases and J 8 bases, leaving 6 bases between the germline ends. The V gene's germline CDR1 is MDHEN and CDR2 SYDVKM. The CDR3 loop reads CASGGYTF. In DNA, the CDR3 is TGTGCCTCGGGGGGCTACACCTTC.

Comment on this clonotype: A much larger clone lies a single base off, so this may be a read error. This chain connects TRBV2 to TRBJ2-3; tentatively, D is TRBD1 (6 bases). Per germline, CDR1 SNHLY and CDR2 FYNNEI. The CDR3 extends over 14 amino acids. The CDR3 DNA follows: TGTGCCAGCAGTGAGACCAGGGGAACAGATATGCAGTATTTT. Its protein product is CASSETRGTDMQYF.

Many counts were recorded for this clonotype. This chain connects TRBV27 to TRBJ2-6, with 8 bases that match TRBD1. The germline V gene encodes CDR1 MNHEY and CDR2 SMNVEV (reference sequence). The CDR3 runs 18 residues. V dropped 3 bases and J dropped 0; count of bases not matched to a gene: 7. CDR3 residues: CASSFGQGRTSGANVLTF. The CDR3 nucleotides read TGTGCCAGCAGTTTTGGACAGGGACGCACCTCTGGGGCCAACGTCCTGACTTTC.

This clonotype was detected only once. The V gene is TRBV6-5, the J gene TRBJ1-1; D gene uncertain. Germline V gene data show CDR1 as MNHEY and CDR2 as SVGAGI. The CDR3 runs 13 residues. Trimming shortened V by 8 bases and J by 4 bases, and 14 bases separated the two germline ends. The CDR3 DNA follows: TGTGCCAGCGGTTTCCGGGCGGGCACTGAAGCTTTCTTT. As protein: CASGFRAGTEAFF.

CDR3: CASSQGEDPSYEQYF. Written as DNA, the CDR3 is TGCGCCAGCAGCCAAGGTGAGGACCCTTCCTACGAGCAGTACTTC. The chain employs TRBV4-1 and TRBJ2-7; D is unresolved. The CDR3 covers 15 residues. CDR1 and CDR2 (germline): MGHRA, YSYEKL. The V and J ends lost 1 base and 1 base respectively, with 11 bases between them.

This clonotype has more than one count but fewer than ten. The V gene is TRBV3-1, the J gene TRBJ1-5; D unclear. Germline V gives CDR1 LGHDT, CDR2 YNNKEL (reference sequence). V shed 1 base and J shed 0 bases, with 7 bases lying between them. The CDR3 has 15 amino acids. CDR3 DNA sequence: TGTGCCAGCAGCCAAGGTCGGTTTAGCAATCAGCCCCAGCATTTT. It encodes CASSQGRFSNQPQHF.

For the CDR3, the DNA is TGTGCCAGCAGCTTAACTGGTTATCGCGGGGAATTAGCCAAAAACATTCAGTACTTC. It translates to CASSLTGYRGELAKNIQYF. The gene calls are TRBV7-3 and TRBJ2-4, with D perhaps matching TRBD2 (6 bases). Germline CDR1 is SGHTA and CDR2 is FQGTGA. Trimming stripped 0 bases from V and 0 bases from J, with 18 bases between. The CDR3 sequence is 19 residues long.

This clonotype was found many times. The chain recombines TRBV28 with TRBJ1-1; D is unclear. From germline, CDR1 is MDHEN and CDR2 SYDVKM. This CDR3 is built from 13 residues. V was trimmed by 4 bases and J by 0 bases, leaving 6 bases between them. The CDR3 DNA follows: TGTGCCAGCAGTTATTCAGTGAACACTGAAGCTTTCTTT. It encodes CASSYSVNTEAFF.

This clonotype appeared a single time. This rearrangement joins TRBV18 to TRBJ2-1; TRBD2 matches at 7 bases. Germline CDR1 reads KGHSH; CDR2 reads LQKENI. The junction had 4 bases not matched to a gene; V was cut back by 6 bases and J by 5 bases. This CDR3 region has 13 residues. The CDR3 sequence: CASSRGGDNEQFF. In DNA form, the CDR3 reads TGTGCCAGCTCCCGCGGGGGAGACAATGAGCAGTTCTTC. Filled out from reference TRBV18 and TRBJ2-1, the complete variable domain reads NAGVMQNPRHLVRRRGQEARLRCSPMKGHSHVYWYRQLPEEGLKFMVYLQKENIIDESGMPKERFSAEFPKEGPSILRIQQVVRGDSAAYFCASSRGGDNEQFFGPGTRLTVL.

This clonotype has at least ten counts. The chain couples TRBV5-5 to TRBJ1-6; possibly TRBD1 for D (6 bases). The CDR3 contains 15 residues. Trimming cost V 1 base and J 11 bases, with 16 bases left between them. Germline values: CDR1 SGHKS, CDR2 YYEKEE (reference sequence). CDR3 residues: CASSLYDGGGAPLHF. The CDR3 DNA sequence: TGTGCCAGCAGCTTGTACGACGGGGGCGGGGCACCCCTCCACTTT.

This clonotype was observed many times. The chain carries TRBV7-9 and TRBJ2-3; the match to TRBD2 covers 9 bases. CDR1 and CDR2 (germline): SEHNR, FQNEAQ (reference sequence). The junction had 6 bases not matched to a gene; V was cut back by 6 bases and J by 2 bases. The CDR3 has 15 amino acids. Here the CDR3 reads CASREAGGYTDTQYF. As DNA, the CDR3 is TGTGCCAGCAGAGAAGCGGGAGGATACACAGATACGCAGTATTTT.

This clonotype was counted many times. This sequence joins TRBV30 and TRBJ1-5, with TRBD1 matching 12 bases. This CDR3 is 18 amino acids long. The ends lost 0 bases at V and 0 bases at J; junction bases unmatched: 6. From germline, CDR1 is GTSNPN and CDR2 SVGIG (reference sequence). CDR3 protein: CAWSVRDRGPYSNQPQHF. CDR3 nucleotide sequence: TGTGCCTGGAGTGTACGGGACAGGGGGCCTTATAGCAATCAGCCCCAGCATTTT.

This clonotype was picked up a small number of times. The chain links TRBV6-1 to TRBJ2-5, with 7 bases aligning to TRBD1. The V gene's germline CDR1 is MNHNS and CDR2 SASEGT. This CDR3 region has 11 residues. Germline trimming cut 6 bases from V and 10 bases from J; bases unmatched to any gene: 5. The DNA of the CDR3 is TGTGCCAGCAGCCACGACAGGGTCCAGTACTTC. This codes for CASSHDRVQYF.

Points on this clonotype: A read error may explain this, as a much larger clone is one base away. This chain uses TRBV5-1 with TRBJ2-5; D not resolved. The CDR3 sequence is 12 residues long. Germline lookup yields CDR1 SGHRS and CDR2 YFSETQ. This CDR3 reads CAGSFATETQYF. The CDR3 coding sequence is TGCGCCGGCAGCTTCGCCACGGAGACCCAGTACTTC.

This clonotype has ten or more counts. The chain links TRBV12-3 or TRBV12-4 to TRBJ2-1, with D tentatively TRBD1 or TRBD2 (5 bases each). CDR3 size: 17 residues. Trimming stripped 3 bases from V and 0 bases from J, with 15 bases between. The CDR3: CASSLRGRADSYNEQFF. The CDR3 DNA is TGTGCCAGCAGTTTGAGGGGCAGGGCGGACTCCTACAATGAGCAGTTCTTC.

CDR3 sequence reads: CASGQLSGYRSQSYF. Here the CDR3 DNA reads TGTGCCAGCGGCCAACTATCGGGGTATCGAAGTCAATCGTACTTC. The V gene is TRBV5-6, the J gene TRBJ2-5; D is perhaps TRBD2 (5 bases). Germline V gene sequence: CDR1 SGHDT, CDR2 YYEEEE. The CDR3 sequence is 15 residues long. The V end lost 7 bases, the J end lost 13 bases, and 29 bases lay between the germline ends.

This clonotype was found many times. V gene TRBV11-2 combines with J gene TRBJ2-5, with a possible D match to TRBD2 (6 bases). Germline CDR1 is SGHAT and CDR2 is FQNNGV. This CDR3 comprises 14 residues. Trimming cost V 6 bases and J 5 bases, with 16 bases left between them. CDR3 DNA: TGTGCCAGCAGGCCATTCGGGAGAGGGGAGACCCAGTACTTC. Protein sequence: CASRPFGRGETQYF.

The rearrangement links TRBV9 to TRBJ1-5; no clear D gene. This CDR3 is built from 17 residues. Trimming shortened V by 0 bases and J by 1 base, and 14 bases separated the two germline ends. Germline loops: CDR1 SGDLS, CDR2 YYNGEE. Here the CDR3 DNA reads TGTGCCAGCAGCGTAGGGCCGGGCGATGGAAGCAATCAGCCCCAGCATTTT. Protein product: CASSVGPGDGSNQPQHF.

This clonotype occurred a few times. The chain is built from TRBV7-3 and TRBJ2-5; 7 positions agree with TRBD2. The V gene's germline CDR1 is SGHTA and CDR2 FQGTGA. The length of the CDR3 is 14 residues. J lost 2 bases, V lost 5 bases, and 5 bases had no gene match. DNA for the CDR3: TGTGCCAGCAGCCGAACTAGCGCACAAGAGACCCAGTACTTC. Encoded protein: CASSRTSAQETQYF.

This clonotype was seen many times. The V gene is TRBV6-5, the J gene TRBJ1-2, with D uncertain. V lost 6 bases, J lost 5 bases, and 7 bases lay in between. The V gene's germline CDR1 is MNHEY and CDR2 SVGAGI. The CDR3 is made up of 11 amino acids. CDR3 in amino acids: CASRRGYGYTF. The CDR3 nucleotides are TGTGCCAGCAGACGAGGGTATGGCTACACCTTC.